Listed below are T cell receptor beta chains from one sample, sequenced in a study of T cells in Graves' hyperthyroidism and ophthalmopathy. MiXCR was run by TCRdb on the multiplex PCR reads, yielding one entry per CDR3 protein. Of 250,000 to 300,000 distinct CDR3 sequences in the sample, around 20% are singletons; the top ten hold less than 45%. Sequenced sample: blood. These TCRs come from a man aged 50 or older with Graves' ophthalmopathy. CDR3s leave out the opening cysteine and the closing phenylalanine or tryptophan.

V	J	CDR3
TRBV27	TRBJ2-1	ASSSLRTFANEQF
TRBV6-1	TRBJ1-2	ASSNPDRGNGYT
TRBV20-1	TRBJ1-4	SARGDSYNEKLF
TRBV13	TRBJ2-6	ASSLAGAGANVLT
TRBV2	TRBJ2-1	ASSLSASNSYNEQF
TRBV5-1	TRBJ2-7	ASSLNTGESYEQY
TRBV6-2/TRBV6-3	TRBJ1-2	ASTDSYGYT
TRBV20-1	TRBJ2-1	SARSGGRNNNEQF
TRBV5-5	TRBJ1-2	ASSLIPGTRVSENYGYT
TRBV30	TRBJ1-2	AWSVFGGRYGYT
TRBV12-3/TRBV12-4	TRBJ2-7	ASNRQGANYEQY
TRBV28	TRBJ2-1	ASSLSGGGSGEQF
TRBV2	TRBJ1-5	ASSDIEQTPYQPQH
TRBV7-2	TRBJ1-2	ASSFNGGSDGYT
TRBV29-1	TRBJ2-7	SGGGVREEQY
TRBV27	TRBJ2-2	ASRLLTGELF
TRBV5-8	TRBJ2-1	ASSGGLGIGNEQF
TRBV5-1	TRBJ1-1	ASSNRGRTEAF
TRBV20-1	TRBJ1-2	SARRGAPYGYT
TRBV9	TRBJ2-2	ASSSLERTNTGELF
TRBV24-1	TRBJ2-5	ATSDGDGRKETQY
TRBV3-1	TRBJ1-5	ASSQDMGLPQH
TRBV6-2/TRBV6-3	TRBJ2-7	ASSSAGGYEQY
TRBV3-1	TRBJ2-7	ASSPRSGSSYEQY
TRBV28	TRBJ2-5	ASSPRAADRGH
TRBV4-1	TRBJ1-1	ASSQFRTGNTEAF
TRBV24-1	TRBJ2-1	ATSDRLREGNYNEQF
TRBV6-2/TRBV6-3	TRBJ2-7	ASTRGTSGILWSEQY
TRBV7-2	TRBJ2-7	ASSTYRDYEQY
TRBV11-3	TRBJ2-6	ASSPPGANVLT
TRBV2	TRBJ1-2	ASSEAPVSPGYGYT
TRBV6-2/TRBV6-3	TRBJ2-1	ASSGLAGEVEQF
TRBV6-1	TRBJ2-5	ASSEMAGGETQY
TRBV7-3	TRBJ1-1	ASSLMSNTEAF
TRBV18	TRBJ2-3	ASSPLGQGRGDTQY
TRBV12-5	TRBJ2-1	ASGPGEVYNEQF
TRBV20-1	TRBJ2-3	SALTSGRGTDTQY
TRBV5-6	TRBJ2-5	ASSSTDRAQETQY
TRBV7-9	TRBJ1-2	ASSFGNSYGYT
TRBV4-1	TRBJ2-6	ASSQERGSGANVLT
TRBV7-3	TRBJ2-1	ASSSGSRYEQF
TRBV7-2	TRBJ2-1	ASSLELAGNNEQF
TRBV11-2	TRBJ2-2	ASSLGAANTGEPF
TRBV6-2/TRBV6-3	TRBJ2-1	ASSYGVRALMSNEQF
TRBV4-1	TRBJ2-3	ASSPEGTTATDTQY
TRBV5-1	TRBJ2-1	ASSLDGSSNEQF
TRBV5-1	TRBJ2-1	ASSLDPLAGGYNEQF
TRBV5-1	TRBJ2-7	ASSSDRGSVSYEQY
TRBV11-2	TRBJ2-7	ASSLFGEQY
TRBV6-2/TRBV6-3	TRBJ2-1	ASSYSLIRSNSYNEQF
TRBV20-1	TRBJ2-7	SAYSVDSGYEQY
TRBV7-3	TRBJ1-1	ASRTTGAENTEAF
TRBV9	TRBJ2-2	ASSVGAELTGKLF
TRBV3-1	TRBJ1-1	ASSLRQSNTEAF
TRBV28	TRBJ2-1	ASSLTGVLEQF
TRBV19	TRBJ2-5	ASSGTSGLQETQY
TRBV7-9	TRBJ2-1	ASSTGQSTNDEQF
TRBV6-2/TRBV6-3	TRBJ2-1	ASSYSIAGGRGFSYNEQF
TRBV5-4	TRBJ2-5	ASSSQDLNRETQY
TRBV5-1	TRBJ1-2	ASSLGEGSYGYT